Sequencing of this T cell receptor (beta chain) was carried out in a study of PD-1 blockade in classical Hodgkin lymphoma. Findings and limits, study-wide: Why the repertoires differ is still unclear, perhaps disease activity or prior therapy. Baseline TCR diversity was reportedly lower in newly diagnosed patients than healthy donors.

As to this clone: Its antigen remains unidentified.

Trimming pared 1 base from V and 8 bases from J, leaving 12 bases between. The V gene's germline CDR1 is MGHRA and CDR2 YSYEKL. The CDR3 totals 14 residues. The time point denotes: cycle 4 day 1 (C4D1), after 5 to 7 weeks of nivolumab. Exposure to brentuximab vedotin varied, and each patient had relapsed following autologous stem cell transplantation. The method was immunoSEQ multiplex PCR; TCRdb's version includes in-frame clones alone and lacks a portion of them. The data show about 51,000 clones, 80% seen once. The sequence was collected from a human donor with classical Hodgkin lymphoma. Material: peripheral blood mononuclear cells (PBMCs), obtained before the fourth cycle of nivolumab. The V and J genes are TRBV4-1 and TRBJ2-1, with D perhaps assigned TRBD1 or TRBD2 (5 bases each). In DNA, the CDR3 is TGCGCCAGCAGCCAAGGAGGGGTGATAGATGAGCAGTTCTTC. It codes for CASSQGGVIDEQFF.